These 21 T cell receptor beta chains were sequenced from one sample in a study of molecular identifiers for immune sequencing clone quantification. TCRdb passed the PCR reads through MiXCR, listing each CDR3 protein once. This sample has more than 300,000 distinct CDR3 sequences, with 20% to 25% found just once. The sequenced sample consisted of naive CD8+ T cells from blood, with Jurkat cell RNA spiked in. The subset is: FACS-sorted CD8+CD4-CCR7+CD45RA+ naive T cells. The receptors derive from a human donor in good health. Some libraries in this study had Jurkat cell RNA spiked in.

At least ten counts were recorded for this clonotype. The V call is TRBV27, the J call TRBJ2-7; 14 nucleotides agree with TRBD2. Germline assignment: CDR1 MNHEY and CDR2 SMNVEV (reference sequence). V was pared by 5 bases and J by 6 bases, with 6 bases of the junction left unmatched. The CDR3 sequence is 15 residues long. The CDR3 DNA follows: TGTGCCAGCAGTCCTGGACTAGCGGGAGGCCGCGAGCAGTACTTC. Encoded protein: CASSPGLAGGREQYF.

CDR3 loop: CASSYSPAGGEKLFF. The CDR3 region has the DNA TGTGCCAGCAGTTACTCGCCGGCAGGGGGTGAAAAACTGTTTTTT. This chain joins TRBV6-2 or TRBV6-3 and TRBJ1-4, with 7 bases lining up with TRBD1. Trimming at V came to 0 bases and at J to 7 bases, leaving 5 bases not matched to a gene. Germline V gene sequence: CDR1 MNHEY, CDR2 SVGEGT. This CDR3 spans 15 amino acids.

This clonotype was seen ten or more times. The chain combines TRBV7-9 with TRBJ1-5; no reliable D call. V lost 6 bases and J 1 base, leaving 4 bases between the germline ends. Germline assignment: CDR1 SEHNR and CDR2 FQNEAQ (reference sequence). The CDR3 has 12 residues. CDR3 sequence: CASSESNQPQHF. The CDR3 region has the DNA TGTGCCAGCAGTGAAAGCAATCAGCCCCAGCATTTT.

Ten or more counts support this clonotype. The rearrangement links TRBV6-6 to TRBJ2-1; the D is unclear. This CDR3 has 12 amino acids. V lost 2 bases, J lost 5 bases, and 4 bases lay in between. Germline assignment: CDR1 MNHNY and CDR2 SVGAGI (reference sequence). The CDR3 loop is CASSYLDNEQFF. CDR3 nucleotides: TGTGCCAGCAGTTACCTGGACAATGAGCAGTTCTTC.

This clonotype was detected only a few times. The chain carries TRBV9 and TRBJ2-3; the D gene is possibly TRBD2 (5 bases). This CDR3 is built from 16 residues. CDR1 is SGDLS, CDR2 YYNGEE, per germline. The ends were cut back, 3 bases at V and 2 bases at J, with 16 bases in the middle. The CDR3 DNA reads TGTGCCAGCAGCGGGTGGCTTGTGGGAGCCACAGATACGCAGTATTTT. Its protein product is CASSGWLVGATDTQYF.

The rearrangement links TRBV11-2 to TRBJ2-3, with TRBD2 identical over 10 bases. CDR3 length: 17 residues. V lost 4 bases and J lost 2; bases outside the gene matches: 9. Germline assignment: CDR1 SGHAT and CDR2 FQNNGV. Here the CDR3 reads CASSSTSGLGVTDTQYF. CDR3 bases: TGTGCCAGCAGCTCGACTAGCGGGCTTGGGGTCACAGATACGCAGTATTTT.

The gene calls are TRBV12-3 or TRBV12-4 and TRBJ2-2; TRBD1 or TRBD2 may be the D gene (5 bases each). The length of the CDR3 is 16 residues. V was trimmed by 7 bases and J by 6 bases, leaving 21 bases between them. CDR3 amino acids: CASTRPGTNTAGELFF. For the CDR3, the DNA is TGTGCCAGCACCCGCCCCGGGACCAATACCGCCGGGGAGCTGTTTTTT.

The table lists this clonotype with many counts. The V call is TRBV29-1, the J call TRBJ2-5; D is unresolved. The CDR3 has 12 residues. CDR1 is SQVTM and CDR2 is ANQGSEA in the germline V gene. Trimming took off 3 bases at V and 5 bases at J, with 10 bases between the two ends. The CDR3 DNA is TGCAGCGTTGAGAGATACGGTGAGACCCAGTACTTC. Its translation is CSVERYGETQYF.

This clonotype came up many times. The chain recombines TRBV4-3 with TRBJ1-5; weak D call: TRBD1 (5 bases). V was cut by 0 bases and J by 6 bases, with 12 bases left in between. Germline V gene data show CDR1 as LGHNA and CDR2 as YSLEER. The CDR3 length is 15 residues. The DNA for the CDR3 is TGCGCCAGCAGCCAAGACCGGCCTGGGGGTCAGCCCCAGCATTTT. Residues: CASSQDRPGGQPQHF.

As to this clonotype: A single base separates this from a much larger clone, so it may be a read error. The CDR3 protein is CASSLRGFAGSTIYF. The DNA for the CDR3 is TGTGCCAGCAGTTTACGGGGTTTCGCTGGAAGCACCATATATTTT. The chain recombines TRBV28 with TRBJ1-3; D not resolved. The CDR3 extends over 15 amino acids. Germline V lookup: CDR1 MDHEN, CDR2 SYDVKM.

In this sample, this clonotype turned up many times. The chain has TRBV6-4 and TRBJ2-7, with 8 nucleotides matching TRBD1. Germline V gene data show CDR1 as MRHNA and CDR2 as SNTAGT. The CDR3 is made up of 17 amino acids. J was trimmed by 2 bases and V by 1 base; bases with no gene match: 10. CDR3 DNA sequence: TGTGCCAGCAGTGACTTGACCTGGGACAGGCCTACCTACGAGCAGTACTTC. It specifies CASSDLTWDRPTYEQYF.

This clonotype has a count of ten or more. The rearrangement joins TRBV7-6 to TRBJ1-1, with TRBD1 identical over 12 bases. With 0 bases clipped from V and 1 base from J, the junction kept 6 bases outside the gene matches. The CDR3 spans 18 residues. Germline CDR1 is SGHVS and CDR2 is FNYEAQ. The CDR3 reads CASSLAIGTGGENTEAFF. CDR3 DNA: TGTGCCAGCAGCTTAGCGATAGGGACAGGGGGCGAGAACACTGAAGCTTTCTTT.

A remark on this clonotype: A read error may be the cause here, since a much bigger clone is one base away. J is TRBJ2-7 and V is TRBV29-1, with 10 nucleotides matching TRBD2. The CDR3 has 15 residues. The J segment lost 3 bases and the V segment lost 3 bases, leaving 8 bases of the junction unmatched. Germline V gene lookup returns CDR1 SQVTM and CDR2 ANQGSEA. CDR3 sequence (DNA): TGCAGCGTTGATACACTAGCGGGGAACTTCTACGAGCAGTACTTC. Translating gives CSVDTLAGNFYEQYF.

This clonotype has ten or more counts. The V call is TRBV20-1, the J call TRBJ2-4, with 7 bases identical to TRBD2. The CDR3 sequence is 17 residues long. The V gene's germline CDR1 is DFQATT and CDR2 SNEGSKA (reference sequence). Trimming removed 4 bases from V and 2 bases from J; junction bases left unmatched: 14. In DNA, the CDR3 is TGCAGTGCTATATGGCCGGGTAGCGGGTCGACCAAAAACATTCAGTACTTC. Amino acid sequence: CSAIWPGSGSTKNIQYF.

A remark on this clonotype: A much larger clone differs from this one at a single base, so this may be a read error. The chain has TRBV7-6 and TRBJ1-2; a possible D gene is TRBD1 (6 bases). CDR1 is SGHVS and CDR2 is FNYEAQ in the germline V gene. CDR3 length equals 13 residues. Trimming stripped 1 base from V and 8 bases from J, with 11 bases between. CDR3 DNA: TGTGCCAGCAGCTTAGGACAGGCAATGGGCTACACCTTC. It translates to CASSLGQAMGYTF.

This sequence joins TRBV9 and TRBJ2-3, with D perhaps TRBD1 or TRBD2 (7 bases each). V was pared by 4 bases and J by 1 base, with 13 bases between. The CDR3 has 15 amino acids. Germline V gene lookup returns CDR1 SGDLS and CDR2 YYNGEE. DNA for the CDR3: TGTGCCAGCAGCCAGGGGGGGGGCGGCACAGATACGCAGTATTTT. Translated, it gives CASSQGGGGTDTQYF.

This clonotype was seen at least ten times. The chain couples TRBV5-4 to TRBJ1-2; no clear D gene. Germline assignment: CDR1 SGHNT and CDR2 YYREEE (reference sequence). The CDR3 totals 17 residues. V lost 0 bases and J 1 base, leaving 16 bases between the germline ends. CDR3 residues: CASSLEVQQYDNYGYTF. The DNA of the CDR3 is TGTGCCAGCAGCTTGGAAGTTCAACAGTATGATAACTATGGCTACACCTTC.

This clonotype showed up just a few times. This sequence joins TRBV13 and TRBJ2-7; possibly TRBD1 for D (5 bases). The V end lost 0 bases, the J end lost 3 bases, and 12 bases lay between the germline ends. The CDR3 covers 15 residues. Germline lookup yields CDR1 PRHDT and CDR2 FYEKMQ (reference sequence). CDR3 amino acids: CASSLGGHVGYEQYF. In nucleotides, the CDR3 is TGTGCCAGCAGCTTAGGGGGGCACGTCGGCTACGAGCAGTACTTC.

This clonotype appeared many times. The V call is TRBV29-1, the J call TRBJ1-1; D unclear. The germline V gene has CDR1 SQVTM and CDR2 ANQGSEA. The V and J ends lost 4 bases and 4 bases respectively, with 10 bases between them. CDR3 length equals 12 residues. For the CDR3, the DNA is TGCAGCGTTGTAGTGGGTGCCACTGAAGCTTTCTTT. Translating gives CSVVVGATEAFF.

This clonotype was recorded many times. The CDR3 is CSAGGAGGLVLDTEAFF. The DNA of the CDR3 is TGCAGCGCCGGGGGGGCAGGGGGCTTGGTCTTGGACACTGAAGCTTTCTTT. The V and J genes are TRBV29-1 and TRBJ1-1, with TRBD1 identical over 8 bases. The CDR3 consists of 17 residues. The junction had 19 bases not matched to a gene; V was cut back by 7 bases and J by 3 bases. Per germline, CDR1 SQVTM and CDR2 ANQGSEA.

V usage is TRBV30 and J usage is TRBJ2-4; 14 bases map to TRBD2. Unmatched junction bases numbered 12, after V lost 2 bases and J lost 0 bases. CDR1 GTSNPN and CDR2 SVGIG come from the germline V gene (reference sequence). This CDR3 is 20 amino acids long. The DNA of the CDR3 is TGTGCCTGGAGTCCCCGGACTAGCGGGGGGCCTCCCCTAGCCAAAAACATTCAGTACTTC. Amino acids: CAWSPRTSGGPPLAKNIQYF. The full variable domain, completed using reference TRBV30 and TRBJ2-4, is SQTIHQWPATLVQPVGSPLSLECTVEGTSNPNLYWYRQAAGRGLQLLFYSVGIGQISSEVPQNLSASRPQDRQFILSSKKLLLSDSGFYLCAWSPRTSGGPPLAKNIQYFGAGTRLSVL.